The source of this T cell receptor beta chain is a study of memory CD4+ T cells and cytomegalovirus serostatus. Study as a whole: This sample comes from healthy Belgian adults, several CMV seropositive, roughly 22 seronegative. Findings of the study overall: The CMV-associated TCR signature appears largely within the CD4+ memory repertoire.

The table came from immunoSEQ multiplex PCR; TCRdb's copy has only in-frame clones and leaves some out. The data contain about 29,000 clones, approximately 72% of them singletons. CDR3 length: 14 amino acids. Germline trimming cut 1 base from V and 6 bases from J; bases unmatched to any gene: 5. The germline V gene encodes CDR1 LGHNA and CDR2 YNFKEQ. Single viable CD3+CD4+CD8-CD45RO+ cells were sorted as the memory CD4+ T cells. Serum IgG to CMV pp150, pp28, p38 and p52 defined serostatus. Positive selection with CD4 microbeads enriched total CD4+ T cells. Remarks on this clone: Antigen specificity is unknown.

The V gene is TRBV4-2, the J gene TRBJ2-7, with 8 bases that match TRBD1. The TCR was taken from an adult in good health and CMV-seronegative. Material for sequencing was memory CD4+ T cells from blood. Here the CDR3 reads CASSQAGQGIEQYF. The CDR3 DNA reads TGTGCCAGCAGCCAAGCAGGACAGGGCATCGAGCAGTACTTC.